This TCR beta chain was profiled in a study of T-cell reconstitution after alpha-beta-depleted transplantation in children. Study-level points and caveats: Expanded clones from the graft, numbering several hundred, reportedly supplied alpha-beta T cells about two months after transplant.

A library of TCRbeta sequences, prepared with unique molecular identifiers, was generated. TCRdb passed the PCR reads through MiXCR, listing each CDR3 protein once. The table includes about 15,000 distinct CDR3 sequences, about 5.3% detected once. This clonotype was seen many times. Its specificity is not known. This CDR3 is built from 15 residues. This chain uses TRBV1 with TRBJ2-7; the D segment call TRBD1 is taken from the table without a DNA check. TRBV1 has pseudogene status. The starting material was PBMCs, obtained before TCRalphabeta/CD19-depleted stem cell transplant. This sequence originates from a boy aged 5-17 years with acute lymphoblastic leukemia, due to receive a stem cell transplant. The chain's CDR3 is CTSSHPRDRADEQYF. CDR3 DNA: TGCACCAGCAGCCACCCCCGGGACAGGGCGGACGAGCAGTACTTC.